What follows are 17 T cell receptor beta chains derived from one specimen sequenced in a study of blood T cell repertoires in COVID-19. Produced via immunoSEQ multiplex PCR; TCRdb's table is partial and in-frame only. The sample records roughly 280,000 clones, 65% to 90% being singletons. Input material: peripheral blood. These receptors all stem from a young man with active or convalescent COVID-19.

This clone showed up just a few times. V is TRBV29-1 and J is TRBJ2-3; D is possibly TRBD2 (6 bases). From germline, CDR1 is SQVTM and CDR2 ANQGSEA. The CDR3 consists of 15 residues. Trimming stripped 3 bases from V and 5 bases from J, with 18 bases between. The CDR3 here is CSVDLGRRGGDTQYF. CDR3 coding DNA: TGCAGCGTTGACCTCGGACGGAGGGGAGGAGATACGCAGTATTTT.

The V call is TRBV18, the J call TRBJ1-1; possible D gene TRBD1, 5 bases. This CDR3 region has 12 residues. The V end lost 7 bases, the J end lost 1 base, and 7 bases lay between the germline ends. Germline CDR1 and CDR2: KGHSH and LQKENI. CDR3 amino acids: CASYTGNTEAFF. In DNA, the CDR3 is TGTGCCAGCTACACAGGGAACACTGAAGCTTTCTTT.

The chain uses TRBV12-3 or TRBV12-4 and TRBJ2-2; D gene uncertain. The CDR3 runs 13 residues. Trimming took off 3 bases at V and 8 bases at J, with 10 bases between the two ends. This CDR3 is CASSFAFPGELFF. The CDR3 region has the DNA TGTGCCAGCAGTTTCGCGTTTCCGGGGGAGCTGTTTTTT.

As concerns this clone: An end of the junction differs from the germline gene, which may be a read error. The CDR3 nucleotides are TGTGACAGCTCACCTTTAGCGGGGGGCCAGGCAGATACGCAGTATTTT. Translation: CDSSPLAGGQADTQYF. The rearrangement uses TRBV18 and TRBJ2-3; 10 bases are shared with TRBD2. Per the germline V gene, CDR1 is KGHSH and CDR2 is LQKENI. The CDR3 has 16 residues.

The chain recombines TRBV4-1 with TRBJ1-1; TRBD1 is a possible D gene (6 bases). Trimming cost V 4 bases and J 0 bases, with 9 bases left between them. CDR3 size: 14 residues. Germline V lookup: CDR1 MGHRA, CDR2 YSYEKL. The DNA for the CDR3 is TGCGCCAGCAGCCTACAGGGTATGAACACTGAAGCTTTCTTT. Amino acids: CASSLQGMNTEAFF.

The CDR3 spells CASSSQGDSGNTIYF. The CDR3 nucleotides read TGTGCCAGCAGTTCGCAGGGCGACTCTGGAAACACCATATATTTT. This chain joins TRBV27 and TRBJ1-3, with D perhaps matching TRBD1 (5 bases). Trimming cost V 4 bases and J 0 bases, with 10 bases left between them. This CDR3 has 15 amino acids. Per germline, CDR1 MNHEY and CDR2 SMNVEV (reference sequence).

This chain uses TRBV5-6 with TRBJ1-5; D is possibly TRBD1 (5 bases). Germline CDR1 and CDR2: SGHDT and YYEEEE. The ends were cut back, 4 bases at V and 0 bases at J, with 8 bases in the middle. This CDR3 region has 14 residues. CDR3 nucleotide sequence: TGTGCCAGCAGCGTACAGGTTAGCAATCAGCCCCAGCATTTT. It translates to CASSVQVSNQPQHF.

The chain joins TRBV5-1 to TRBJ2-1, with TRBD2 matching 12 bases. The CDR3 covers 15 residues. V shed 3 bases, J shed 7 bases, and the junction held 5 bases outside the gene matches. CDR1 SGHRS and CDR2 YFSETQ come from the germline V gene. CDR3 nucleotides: TGCGCCAGCAGCTCGACTAGCGGGGGTCGAAATGAGCAGTTCTTC. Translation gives CASSSTSGGRNEQFF.

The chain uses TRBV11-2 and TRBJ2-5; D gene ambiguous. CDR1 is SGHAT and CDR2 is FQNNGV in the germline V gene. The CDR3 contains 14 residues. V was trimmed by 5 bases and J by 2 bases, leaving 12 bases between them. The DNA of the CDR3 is TGTGCCAGCAGCCGTCGCGGCGTACAAGAGACCCAGTACTTC. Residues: CASSRRGVQETQYF.

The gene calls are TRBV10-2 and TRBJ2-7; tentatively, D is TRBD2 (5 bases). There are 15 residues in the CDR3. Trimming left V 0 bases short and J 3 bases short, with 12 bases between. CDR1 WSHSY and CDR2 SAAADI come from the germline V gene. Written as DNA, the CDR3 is TGCGCCAGCAGTGAGTCGACGGCCAGCGGCTACGAGCAGTACTTC. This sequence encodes CASSESTASGYEQYF.

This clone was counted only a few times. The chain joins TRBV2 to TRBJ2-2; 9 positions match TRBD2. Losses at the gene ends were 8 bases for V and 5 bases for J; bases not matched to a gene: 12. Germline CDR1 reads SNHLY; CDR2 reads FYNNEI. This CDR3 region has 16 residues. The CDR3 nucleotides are TGTGCCAGCCAAGATAGCGGGGGAAGATTGACCGGGGAGCTGTTTTTT. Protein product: CASQDSGGRLTGELFF.

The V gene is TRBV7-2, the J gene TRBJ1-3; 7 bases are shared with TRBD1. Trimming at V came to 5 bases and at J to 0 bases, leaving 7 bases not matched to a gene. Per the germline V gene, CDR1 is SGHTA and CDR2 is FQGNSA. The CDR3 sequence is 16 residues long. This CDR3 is CASSPVRGSSGNTIYF. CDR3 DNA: TGTGCCAGCAGCCCCGTCAGGGGGAGCTCTGGAAACACCATATATTTT.

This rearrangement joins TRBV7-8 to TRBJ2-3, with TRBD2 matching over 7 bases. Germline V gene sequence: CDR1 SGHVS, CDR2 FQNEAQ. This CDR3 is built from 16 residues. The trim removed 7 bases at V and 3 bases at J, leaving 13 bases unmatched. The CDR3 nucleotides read TGTGCCAGCATCGAAAACACAGCGGGGCTGACAGATACGCAGTATTTT. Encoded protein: CASIENTAGLTDTQYF.

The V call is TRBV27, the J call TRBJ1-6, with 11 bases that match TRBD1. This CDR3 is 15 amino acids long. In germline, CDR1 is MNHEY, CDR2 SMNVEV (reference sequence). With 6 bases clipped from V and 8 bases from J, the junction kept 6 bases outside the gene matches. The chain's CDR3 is CASRADRGPYSPLHF. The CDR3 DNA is TGTGCCAGCAGGGCGGACAGGGGGCCTTATTCACCCCTCCACTTT.

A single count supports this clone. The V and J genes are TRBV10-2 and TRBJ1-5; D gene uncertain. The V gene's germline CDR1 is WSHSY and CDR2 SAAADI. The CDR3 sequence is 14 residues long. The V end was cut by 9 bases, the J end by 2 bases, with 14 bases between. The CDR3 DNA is TGCGCCAGTGGATGGGCAGAACGCAATCAGCCCCAGCATTTT. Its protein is CASGWAERNQPQHF.

In DNA, the CDR3 is TGTGCCAGCAGCTTAGCCGGTGGGAGGGCTAATGAAAAACTGTTTTTT. Its protein product is CASSLAGGRANEKLFF. This chain uses TRBV7-6 with TRBJ1-4, with unresolved D. With 0 bases removed from V and 3 bases from J, the gap between germline ends came to 11 bases. CDR1 is SGHVS and CDR2 is FNYEAQ in the germline V gene. There are 16 residues in the CDR3.

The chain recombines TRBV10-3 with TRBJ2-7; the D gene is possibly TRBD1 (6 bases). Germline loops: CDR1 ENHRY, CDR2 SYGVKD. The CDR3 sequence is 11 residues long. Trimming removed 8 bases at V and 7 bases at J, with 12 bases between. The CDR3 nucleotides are TGTGCCATCGGCTGGGGGCCGGAGCAGTACTTC. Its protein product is CAIGWGPEQYF.